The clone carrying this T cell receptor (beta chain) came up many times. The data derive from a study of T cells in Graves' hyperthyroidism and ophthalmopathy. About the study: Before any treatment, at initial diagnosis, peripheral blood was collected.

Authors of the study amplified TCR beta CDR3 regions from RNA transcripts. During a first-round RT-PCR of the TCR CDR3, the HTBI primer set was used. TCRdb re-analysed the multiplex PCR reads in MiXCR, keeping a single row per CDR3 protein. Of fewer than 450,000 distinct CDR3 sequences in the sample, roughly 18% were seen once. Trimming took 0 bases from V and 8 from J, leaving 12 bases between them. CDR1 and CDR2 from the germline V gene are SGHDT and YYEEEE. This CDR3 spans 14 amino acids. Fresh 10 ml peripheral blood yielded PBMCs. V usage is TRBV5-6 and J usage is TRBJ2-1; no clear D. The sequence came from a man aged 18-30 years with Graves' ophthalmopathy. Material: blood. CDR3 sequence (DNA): TGTGCCAGCAGCTTGGTTAACCTCTGGGATGAGCAGTTCTTC. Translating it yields CASSLVNLWDEQFF.